Below, 21 T cell receptor beta chains from the same sample are listed, as sequenced in a study of blood T cell repertoires in COVID-19. Produced via immunoSEQ multiplex PCR; TCRdb's table is partial and in-frame only. The sample has fewer than 300,000 clones; around 83% are singletons. Sequenced input: peripheral blood. The receptor set was obtained from a man aged 80 or over with acute or convalescent COVID-19.

This clone appeared a single time. The chain joins TRBV9 to TRBJ2-1; D uncertain. The germline V gene encodes CDR1 SGDLS and CDR2 YYNGEE. V lost 4 bases to trimming and J lost 0 bases, with 14 bases between them. This CDR3 has 16 amino acids. CDR3 nucleotides: TGTGCCAGCAGCTCTACAGACATGAGCTCCTACAATGAGCAGTTCTTC. Translated: CASSSTDMSSYNEQFF.

The rearrangement uses TRBV19 and TRBJ1-1; 8 bases map to TRBD1. The CDR3 is 16 amino acids. The germline V gene encodes CDR1 LNHDA and CDR2 SQIVND (reference sequence). Unmatched junction bases numbered 14, after V lost 5 bases and J lost 6 bases. CDR3 in amino acids: CASSLFWTGSKSEAFF. The CDR3 DNA reads TGTGCCAGTAGTTTGTTTTGGACAGGGTCTAAATCTGAAGCTTTCTTT.

The chain is built from TRBV24-1 and TRBJ1-2; possibly TRBD1 for D (5 bases). The CDR3 contains 18 residues. CDR1 and CDR2 (germline): KGHDR, SFDVKD. Trimming cost V 3 bases and J 0 bases, with 19 bases left between them. CDR3 DNA sequence: TGTGCCACCAGTGATAACGGCTCTGGCAGGGCCGCTAACTATGGCTACACCTTC. Translated: CATSDNGSGRAANYGYTF.

The chain couples TRBV9 to TRBJ2-7, with TRBD2 as a possible D gene (5 bases). The germline V gene encodes CDR1 SGDLS and CDR2 YYNGEE. Trimming cost V 0 bases and J 9 bases, with 10 bases left between them. The CDR3 is made up of 12 amino acids. CDR3 coding DNA: TGTGCCAGCAGCGTAGACCGAGGGCGGCAGTACTTC. Translating gives CASSVDRGRQYF.

The chain links TRBV24-1 to TRBJ2-5; a weak D match, TRBD1 (6 bases). CDR1 KGHDR and CDR2 SFDVKD come from the germline V gene. The CDR3 consists of 15 residues. The V end was cut by 3 bases, the J end by 2 bases, with 12 bases between. This chain's CDR3 is CATSDTGHTQETQYF. CDR3 bases: TGTGCCACCAGTGATACGGGACACACACAAGAGACCCAGTACTTC.

The table lists this clone with a few counts. The V gene is TRBV11-2, the J gene TRBJ2-7; 8 bases are shared with TRBD2. V was clipped by 2 bases and J by 5 bases; unmatched bases: 5. The CDR3 runs 14 residues. The germline V gene encodes CDR1 SGHAT and CDR2 FQNNGV. In DNA, the CDR3 is TGTGCCAGCAGCTTACCCTCGGGACTAGACGAGCAGTACTTC. Protein product: CASSLPSGLDEQYF.

The genes are TRBV5-1 and TRBJ1-1, with D possibly being TRBD1 (6 bases). The V end lost 4 bases, the J end lost 1 base, and 11 bases lay between the germline ends. The germline CDR1 and CDR2 sequences are SGHRS and YFSETQ. This CDR3 is built from 14 residues. The DNA of the CDR3 is TGCGCCAGCAGCCCCCGACAGGAGAACACTGAAGCTTTCTTT. It translates to CASSPRQENTEAFF.

The chain uses TRBV5-1 and TRBJ2-7; D remains unclear. The CDR3 covers 12 residues. Germline assignment: CDR1 SGHRS and CDR2 YFSETQ. Trimming stripped 5 bases from V and 7 bases from J, with 13 bases between. The CDR3 DNA reads as TGCGCCAGCAGTGCGGATCCGTGGGAGCAGTACTTC. Protein product: CASSADPWEQYF.

The rearrangement links TRBV3-1 (or the pseudogene TRBV3-2) to TRBJ1-1; a possible D gene is TRBD1 (6 bases). CDR3 length equals 14 residues. Germline CDR1 is LGHDT and CDR2 is YNNKEL (reference sequence). Trimming took 2 bases from V and 3 from J, leaving 10 bases between them. The CDR3 region has the DNA TGTGCCAGCAGCCAACTCAGGGGTGACACTGAAGCTTTCTTT. This gives the protein CASSQLRGDTEAFF.

The chain is built from TRBV2 and TRBJ2-7, with TRBD1 matching 9 bases. This CDR3 comprises 14 residues. J was trimmed by 6 bases and V by 10 bases; bases with no gene match: 13. CDR1 SNHLY and CDR2 FYNNEI come from the germline V gene. The CDR3 nucleotides read TGTGCCACCAACCCCGGGACAGGGACCGGCGAGCAGTACTTC. Its protein product is CATNPGTGTGEQYF. The variable domain in full, with the rest retrieved from reference TRBV2 and TRBJ2-7, is EPEVTQTPSHQVTQMGQEVILRCVPISNHLYFYWYRQILGQKVEFLVSFYNNEISEKSEIFDDQFSVERPDGSNFTLKIRSTKLEDSAMYFCATNPGTGTGEQYFGPGTRLTVT.

The rearrangement links TRBV11-3 to TRBJ2-7, with D possibly being TRBD1 (5 bases). The CDR3 sequence is 13 residues long. The ends were cut back, 5 bases at V and 1 base at J, with 9 bases in the middle. In germline, CDR1 is SGHNT, CDR2 YENEEA. The CDR3 region has the DNA TGTGCCAGCAGCCTCGACAGATCCTACGAGCAGTACTTC. This gives the protein CASSLDRSYEQYF.

The chain combines TRBV29-1 with TRBJ1-2, with D unresolved. The V end lost 0 bases, the J end lost 6 bases, and 14 bases lay between the germline ends. This CDR3 is built from 14 residues. CDR1 is SQVTM and CDR2 is ANQGSEA in the germline V gene. This CDR3 reads CSVEDRLIRDGYTF. The CDR3 region has the DNA TGCAGCGTTGAAGATCGGCTTATTCGGGATGGCTACACCTTC.

The chain recombines TRBV5-1 with TRBJ2-5; 9 bases are shared with TRBD2. Germline CDR1 and CDR2: SGHRS and YFSETQ. The CDR3 consists of 15 residues. The V and J ends lost 2 bases and 0 bases, in that order; junction bases with no gene match: 2. CDR3 nucleotides: TGCGCCAGCAGCTTTCAGCGGGGGGACCAAGAGACCCAGTACTTC. Encoded protein: CASSFQRGDQETQYF.

The chain couples TRBV6-5 to TRBJ1-6, with no clear D. Germline V CDR1 and CDR2: MNHEY, SVGAGI. This CDR3 is built from 15 residues. The ends were cut back, 6 bases at V and 10 bases at J, with 19 bases in the middle. The CDR3, as DNA: TGTGCCAGCAGCGATCTCGAGGGAAGTAGGTCACCCCTCCACTTT. Amino acids: CASSDLEGSRSPLHF.

J is TRBJ2-3 and V is TRBV5-1; possibly TRBD1 for D (6 bases). The length of the CDR3 is 14 residues. Trimming shortened V by 2 bases and J by 2 bases, and 9 bases separated the two germline ends. Germline V lookup: CDR1 SGHRS, CDR2 YFSETQ. The DNA of the CDR3 is TGCGCCAGCAGCTTCTGGGGGCCCACAGATACGCAGTATTTT. Protein: CASSFWGPTDTQYF.

V is TRBV19 and J is TRBJ2-1, with TRBD2 matching over 9 bases. Germline values: CDR1 LNHDA, CDR2 SQIVND (reference sequence). J gave up 7 bases and V 0 bases, and 16 bases lay outside the gene matches. The CDR3 is 19 amino acids. The CDR3 DNA sequence: TGTGCCAGTAGTATAGATAGGACTAGCGCCCAAACCCGGTTGAATGAGCAGTTCTTC. As protein: CASSIDRTSAQTRLNEQFF.

The chain has TRBV2 and TRBJ2-7; D perhaps matches TRBD1 (5 bases). Trimming pared 7 bases from V and 3 bases from J, leaving 13 bases between. This CDR3 contains 13 residues. Germline CDR1 and CDR2: SNHLY and FYNNEI. CDR3 DNA: TGTGCCAGCAAGGACACCGACAACTACGAGCAGTACTTC. This encodes CASKDTDNYEQYF.

The rearrangement joins TRBV5-8 to TRBJ1-5; D perhaps matches TRBD1 (5 bases). V was clipped by 2 bases and J by 9 bases, with 9 bases between them. This CDR3 comprises 12 residues. The germline CDR1 and CDR2 sequences are SGHTS and YDEGEE. The CDR3 protein is CASSFGGAPQHF. Here the CDR3 DNA reads TGTGCCAGCAGCTTCGGCGGGGCGCCCCAGCATTTT.

The chain is built from TRBV20-1 and TRBJ2-1; 10 bases match TRBD2. V lost 3 bases, J lost 9 bases, and 5 bases stayed unmatched. The CDR3 is made up of 13 amino acids. The germline CDR1 and CDR2 sequences are DFQATT and SNEGSKA (reference sequence). In DNA form, the CDR3 reads TGCAGTGCTAGTAGCGGGAGGAATAGTGAGCAGTTCTTC. Translating gives CSASSGRNSEQFF.

J is TRBJ1-4 and V is TRBV3-1 (or the pseudogene TRBV3-2); no reliable D call. Trimming stripped 0 bases from V and 12 bases from J, with 8 bases between. The CDR3 covers 12 residues. CDR1 LGHDT and CDR2 YNNKEL come from the germline V gene (reference sequence). DNA for the CDR3: TGTGCCAGCAGCCAAGATAGGAGAGAACTGTTTTTT. It encodes CASSQDRRELFF.

The rearrangement uses TRBV2 and TRBJ1-4; D possibly corresponds to TRBD1 (6 bases). This CDR3 contains 14 residues. V was trimmed by 7 bases and J by 8 bases, leaving 17 bases between them. In germline, CDR1 is SNHLY, CDR2 FYNNEI. CDR3 sequence: CASIEQGIAEKLFF. CDR3 DNA: TGTGCCAGCATCGAACAGGGAATAGCGGAAAAACTGTTTTTT.